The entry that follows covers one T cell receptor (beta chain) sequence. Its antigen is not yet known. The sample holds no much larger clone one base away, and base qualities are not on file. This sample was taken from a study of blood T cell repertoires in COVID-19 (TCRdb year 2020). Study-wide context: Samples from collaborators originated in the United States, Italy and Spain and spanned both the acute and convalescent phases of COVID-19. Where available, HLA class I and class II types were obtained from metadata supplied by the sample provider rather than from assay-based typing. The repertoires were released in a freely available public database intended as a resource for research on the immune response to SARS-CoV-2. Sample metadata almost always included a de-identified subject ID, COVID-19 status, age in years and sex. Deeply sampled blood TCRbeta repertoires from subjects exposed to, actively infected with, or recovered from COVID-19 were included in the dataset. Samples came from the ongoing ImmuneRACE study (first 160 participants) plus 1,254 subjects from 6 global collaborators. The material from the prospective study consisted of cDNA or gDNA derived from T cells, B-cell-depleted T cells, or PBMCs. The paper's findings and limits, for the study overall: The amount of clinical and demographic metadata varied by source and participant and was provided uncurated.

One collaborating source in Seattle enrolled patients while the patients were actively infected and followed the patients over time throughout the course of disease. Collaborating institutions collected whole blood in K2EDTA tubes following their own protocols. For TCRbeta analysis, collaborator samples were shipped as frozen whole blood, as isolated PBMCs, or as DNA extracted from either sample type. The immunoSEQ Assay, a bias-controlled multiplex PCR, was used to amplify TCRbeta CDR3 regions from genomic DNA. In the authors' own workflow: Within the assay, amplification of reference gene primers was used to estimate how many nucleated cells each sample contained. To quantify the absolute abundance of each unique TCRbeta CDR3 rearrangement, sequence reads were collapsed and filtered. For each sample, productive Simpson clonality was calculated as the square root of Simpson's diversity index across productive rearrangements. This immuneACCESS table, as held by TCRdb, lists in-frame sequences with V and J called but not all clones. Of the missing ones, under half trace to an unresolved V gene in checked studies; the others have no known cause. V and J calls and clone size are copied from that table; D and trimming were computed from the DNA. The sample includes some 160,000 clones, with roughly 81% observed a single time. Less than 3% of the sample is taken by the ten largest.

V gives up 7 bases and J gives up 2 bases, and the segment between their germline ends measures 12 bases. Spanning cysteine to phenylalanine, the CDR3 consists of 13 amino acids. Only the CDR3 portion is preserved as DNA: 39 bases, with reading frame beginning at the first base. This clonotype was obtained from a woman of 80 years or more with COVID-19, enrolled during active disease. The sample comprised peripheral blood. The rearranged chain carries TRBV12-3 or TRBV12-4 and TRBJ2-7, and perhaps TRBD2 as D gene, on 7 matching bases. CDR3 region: CASNRGGAYEQYF. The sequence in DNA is TGTGCCAGCAATAGGGGGGGGGCCTACGAGCAGTACTTC.